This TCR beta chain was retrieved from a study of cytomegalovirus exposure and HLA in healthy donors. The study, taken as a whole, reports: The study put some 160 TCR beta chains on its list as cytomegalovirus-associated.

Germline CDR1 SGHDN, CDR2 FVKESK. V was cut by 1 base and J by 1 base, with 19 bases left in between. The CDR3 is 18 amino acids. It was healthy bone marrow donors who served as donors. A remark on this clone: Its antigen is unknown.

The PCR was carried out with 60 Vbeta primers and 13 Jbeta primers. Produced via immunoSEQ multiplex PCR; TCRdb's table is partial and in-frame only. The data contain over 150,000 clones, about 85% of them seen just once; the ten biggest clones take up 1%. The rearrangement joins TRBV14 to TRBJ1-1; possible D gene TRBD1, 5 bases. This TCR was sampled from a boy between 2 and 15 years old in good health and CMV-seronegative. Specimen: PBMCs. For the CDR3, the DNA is TGTGCCAGCAGCCAAGGGCGGGGCAGGGCCCTAAAGAACACTGAAGCTTTCTTT. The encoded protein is CASSQGRGRALKNTEAFF.